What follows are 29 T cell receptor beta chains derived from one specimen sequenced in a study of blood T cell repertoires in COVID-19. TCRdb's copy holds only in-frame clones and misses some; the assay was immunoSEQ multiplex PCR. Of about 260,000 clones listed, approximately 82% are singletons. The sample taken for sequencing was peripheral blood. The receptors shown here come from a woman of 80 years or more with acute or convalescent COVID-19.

DNA for the CDR3: TGTGCCAGCAGTTACGCGCAGGCAGCACGATTAAGGGGAGGTGAGCAGTTCTTC. Its protein product is CASSYAQAARLRGGEQFF. The J gene is TRBJ2-1, the V gene TRBV6-2 or TRBV6-3, with a possible D match to TRBD2 (6 bases). Germline CDR1 and CDR2: MNHEY and SVGEGT. V dropped 2 bases and J dropped 9 bases, with 26 bases sitting between them. CDR3 size: 18 residues.

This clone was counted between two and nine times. CDR3 loop: CASSRTAINTEAFF. CDR3 DNA: TGTGCCAGCAGCCGGACAGCTATCAACACTGAAGCTTTCTTT. V usage is TRBV3-1 (or the pseudogene TRBV3-2) and J usage is TRBJ1-1; D is perhaps TRBD1 (6 bases). V was cut by 4 bases and J by 2 bases, with 11 bases left in between. This CDR3 comprises 14 residues. Germline V gene lookup returns CDR1 LGHDT and CDR2 YNNKEL (reference sequence).

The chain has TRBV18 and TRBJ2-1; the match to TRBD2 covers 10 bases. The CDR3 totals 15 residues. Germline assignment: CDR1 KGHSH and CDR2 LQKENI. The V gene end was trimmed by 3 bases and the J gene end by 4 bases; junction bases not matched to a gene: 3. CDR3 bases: TGTGCCAGCTCACCCAGCGGGGGGGCATACAATGAGCAGTTCTTC. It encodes CASSPSGGAYNEQFF. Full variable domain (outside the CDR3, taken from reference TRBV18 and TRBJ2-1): NAGVMQNPRHLVRRRGQEARLRCSPMKGHSHVYWYRQLPEEGLKFMVYLQKENIIDESGMPKERFSAEFPKEGPSILRIQQVVRGDSAAYFCASSPSGGAYNEQFFGPGTRLTVL.

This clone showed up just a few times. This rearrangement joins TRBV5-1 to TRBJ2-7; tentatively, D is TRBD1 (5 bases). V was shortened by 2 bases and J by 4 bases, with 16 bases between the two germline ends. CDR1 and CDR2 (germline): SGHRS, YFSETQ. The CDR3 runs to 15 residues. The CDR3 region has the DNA TGCGCCAGCAGCTTAGGGTGGCAGGGTTTATACGAGCAGTACTTC. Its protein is CASSLGWQGLYEQYF.

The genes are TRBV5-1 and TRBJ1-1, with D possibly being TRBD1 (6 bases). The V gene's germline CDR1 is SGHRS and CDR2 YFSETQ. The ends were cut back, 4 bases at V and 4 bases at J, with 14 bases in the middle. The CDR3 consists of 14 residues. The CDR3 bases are TGCGCCAGCAGCCTACAGGGACGAATCACTGAAGCTTTCTTT. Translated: CASSLQGRITEAFF.

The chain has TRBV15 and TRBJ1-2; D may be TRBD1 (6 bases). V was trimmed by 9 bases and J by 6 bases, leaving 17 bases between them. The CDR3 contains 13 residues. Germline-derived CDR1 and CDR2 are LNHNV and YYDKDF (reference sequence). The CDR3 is CATNRGAMDGYTF. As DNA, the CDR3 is TGTGCCACGAATCGGGGGGCTATGGATGGCTACACCTTC.

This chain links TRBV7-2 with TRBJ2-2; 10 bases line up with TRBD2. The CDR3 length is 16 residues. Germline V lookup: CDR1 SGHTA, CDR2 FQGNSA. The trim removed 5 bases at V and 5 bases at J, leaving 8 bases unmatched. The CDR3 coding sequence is TGTGCCAGCAGCCCCATAGCGGGAGGAGGGACCGGGGAGCTGTTTTTT. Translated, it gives CASSPIAGGGTGELFF.

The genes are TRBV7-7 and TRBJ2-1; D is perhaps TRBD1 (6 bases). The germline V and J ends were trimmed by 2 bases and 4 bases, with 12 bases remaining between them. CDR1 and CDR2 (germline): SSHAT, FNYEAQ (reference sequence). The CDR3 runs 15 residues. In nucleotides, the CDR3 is TGTGCCAGCAGCTTAAGGTGGGGGCCTTACAATGAGCAGTTCTTC. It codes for CASSLRWGPYNEQFF.

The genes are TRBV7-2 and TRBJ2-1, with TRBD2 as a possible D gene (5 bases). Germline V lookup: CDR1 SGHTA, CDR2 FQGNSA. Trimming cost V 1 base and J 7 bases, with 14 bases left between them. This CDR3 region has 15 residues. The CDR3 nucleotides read TGTGCCAGCAGCTTAGGGGGTTCGGGCGGGAATGAGCAGTTCTTC. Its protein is CASSLGGSGGNEQFF.

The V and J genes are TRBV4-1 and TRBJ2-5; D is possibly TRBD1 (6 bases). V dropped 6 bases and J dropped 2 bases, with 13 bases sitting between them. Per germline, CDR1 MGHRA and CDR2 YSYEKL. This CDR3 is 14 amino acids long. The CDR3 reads CASRPGQSQETQYF. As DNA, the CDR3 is TGCGCCAGCAGACCGGGACAATCGCAAGAGACCCAGTACTTC.

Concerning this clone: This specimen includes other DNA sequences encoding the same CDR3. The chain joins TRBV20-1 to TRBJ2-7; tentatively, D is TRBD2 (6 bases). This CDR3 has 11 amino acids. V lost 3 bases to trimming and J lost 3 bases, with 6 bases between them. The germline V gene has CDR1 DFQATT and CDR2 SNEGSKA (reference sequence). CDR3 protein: CSARGGYEQYF. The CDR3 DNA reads TGCAGTGCTAGGGGGGGCTACGAGCAGTACTTC.

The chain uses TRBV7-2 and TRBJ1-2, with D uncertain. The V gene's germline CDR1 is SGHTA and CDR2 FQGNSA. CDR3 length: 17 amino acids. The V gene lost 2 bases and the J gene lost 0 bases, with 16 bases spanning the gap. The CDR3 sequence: CASSLFHGRATNYGYTF. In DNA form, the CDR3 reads TGTGCCAGCAGCTTATTTCATGGGCGGGCGACTAACTATGGCTACACCTTC. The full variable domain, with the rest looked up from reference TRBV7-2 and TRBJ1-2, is GAGVSQSPSNKVTEKGKDVELRCDPISGHTALYWYRQSLGQGLEFLIYFQGNSAPDKSGLPSDRFSAERTGGSVSTLTIQRTQQEDSAVYLCASSLFHGRATNYGYTFGSGTRLTVV.

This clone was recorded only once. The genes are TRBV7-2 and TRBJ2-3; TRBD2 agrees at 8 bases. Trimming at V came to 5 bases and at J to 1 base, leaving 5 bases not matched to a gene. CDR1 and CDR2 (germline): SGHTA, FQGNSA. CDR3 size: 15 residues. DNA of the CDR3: TGTGCCAGCAGCCCCGGGGGGGCCGGCACAGATACGCAGTATTTT. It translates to CASSPGGAGTDTQYF.

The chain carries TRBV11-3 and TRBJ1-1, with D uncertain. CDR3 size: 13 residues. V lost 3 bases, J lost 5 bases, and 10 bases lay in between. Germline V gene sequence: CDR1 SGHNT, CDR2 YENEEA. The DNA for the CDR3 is TGTGCCAGCAGCTTTGGCAGGATGACTGAAGCTTTCTTT. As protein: CASSFGRMTEAFF.

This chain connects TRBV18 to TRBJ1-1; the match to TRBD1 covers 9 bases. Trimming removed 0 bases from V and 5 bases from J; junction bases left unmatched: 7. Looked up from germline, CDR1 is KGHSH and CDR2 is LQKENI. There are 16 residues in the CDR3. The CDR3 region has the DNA TGTGCCAGCTCACCACCGGGACAGGGCTGGAGGACTGAAGCTTTCTTT. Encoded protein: CASSPPGQGWRTEAFF.

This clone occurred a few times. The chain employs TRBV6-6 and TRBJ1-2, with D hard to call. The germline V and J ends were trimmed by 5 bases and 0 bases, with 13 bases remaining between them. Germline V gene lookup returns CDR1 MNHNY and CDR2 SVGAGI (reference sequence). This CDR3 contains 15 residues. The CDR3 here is CASSPPGRANYGYTF. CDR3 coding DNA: TGTGCCAGCAGTCCCCCGGGGAGGGCTAACTATGGCTACACCTTC.

The chain's CDR3 is CASSPPGSNQPQHF. CDR3 coding DNA: TGTGCCAGCAGTCCTCCGGGGAGCAATCAGCCCCAGCATTTT. This sequence joins TRBV28 and TRBJ1-5; D gene uncertain. CDR1 MDHEN and CDR2 SYDVKM come from the germline V gene. This CDR3 has 14 residues. Trimming stripped 5 bases from V and 1 base from J, with 9 bases between. The full variable domain, rest sourced from reference TRBV28 and TRBJ1-5, is DVKVTQSSRYLVKRTGEKVFLECVQDMDHENMFWYRQDPGLGLRLIYFSYDVKMKEKGDIPEGYSVSREKKERFSLILESASTNQTSMYLCASSPPGSNQPQHFGDGTRLSIL.

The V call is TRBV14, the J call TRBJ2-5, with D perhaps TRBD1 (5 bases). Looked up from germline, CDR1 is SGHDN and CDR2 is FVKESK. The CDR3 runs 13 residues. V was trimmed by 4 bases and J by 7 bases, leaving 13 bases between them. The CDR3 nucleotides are TGTGCCAGCAGCCCCGGACGAAGGGGGACCCAGTACTTC. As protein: CASSPGRRGTQYF.

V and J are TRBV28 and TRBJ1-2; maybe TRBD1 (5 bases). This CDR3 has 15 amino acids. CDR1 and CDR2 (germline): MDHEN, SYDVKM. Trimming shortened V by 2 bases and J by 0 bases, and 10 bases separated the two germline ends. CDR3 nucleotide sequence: TGTGCCAGCAGTTTAGGGGGGGTGCCTAACTATGGCTACACCTTC. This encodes CASSLGGVPNYGYTF.

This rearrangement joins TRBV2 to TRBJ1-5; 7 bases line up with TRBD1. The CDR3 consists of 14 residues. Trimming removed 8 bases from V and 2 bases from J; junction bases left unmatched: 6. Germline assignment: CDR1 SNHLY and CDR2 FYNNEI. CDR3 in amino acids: CASGTAGGNQPQHF. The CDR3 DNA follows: TGTGCCAGCGGGACAGCCGGGGGCAATCAGCCCCAGCATTTT. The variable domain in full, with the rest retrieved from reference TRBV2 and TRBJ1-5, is EPEVTQTPSHQVTQMGQEVILRCVPISNHLYFYWYRQILGQKVEFLVSFYNNEISEKSEIFDDQFSVERPDGSNFTLKIRSTKLEDSAMYFCASGTAGGNQPQHFGDGTRLSIL.

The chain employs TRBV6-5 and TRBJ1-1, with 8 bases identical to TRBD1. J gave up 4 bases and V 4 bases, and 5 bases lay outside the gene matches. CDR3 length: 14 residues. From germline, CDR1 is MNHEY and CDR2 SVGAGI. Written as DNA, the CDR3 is TGTGCCAGCAGTTTGAACAGGGGGGGCACTGAAGCTTTCTTT. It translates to CASSLNRGGTEAFF.

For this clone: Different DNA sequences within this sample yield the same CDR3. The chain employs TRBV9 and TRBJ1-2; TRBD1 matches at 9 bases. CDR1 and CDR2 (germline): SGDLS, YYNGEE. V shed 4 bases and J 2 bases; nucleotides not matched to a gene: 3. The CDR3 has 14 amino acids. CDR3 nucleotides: TGTGCCAGCAGCTCAGGACAGGGGAACTATGGCTACACCTTC. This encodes CASSSGQGNYGYTF.

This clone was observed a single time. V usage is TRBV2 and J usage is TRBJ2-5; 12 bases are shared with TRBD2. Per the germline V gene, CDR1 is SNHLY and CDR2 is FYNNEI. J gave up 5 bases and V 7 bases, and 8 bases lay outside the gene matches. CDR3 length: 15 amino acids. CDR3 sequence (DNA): TGTGCCAGCATTACCGGGACTAGCGGGCGGGAGACCCAGTACTTC. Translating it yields CASITGTSGRETQYF. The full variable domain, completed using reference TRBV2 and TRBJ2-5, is EPEVTQTPSHQVTQMGQEVILRCVPISNHLYFYWYRQILGQKVEFLVSFYNNEISEKSEIFDDQFSVERPDGSNFTLKIRSTKLEDSAMYFCASITGTSGRETQYFGPGTRLLVL.

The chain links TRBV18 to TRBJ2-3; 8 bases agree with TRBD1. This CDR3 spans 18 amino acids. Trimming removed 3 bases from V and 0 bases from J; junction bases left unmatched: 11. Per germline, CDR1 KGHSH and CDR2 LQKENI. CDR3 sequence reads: CASSPGSHNRGSTDTQYF. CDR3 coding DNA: TGTGCCAGCTCACCGGGGTCCCACAACAGGGGGAGCACAGATACGCAGTATTTT.

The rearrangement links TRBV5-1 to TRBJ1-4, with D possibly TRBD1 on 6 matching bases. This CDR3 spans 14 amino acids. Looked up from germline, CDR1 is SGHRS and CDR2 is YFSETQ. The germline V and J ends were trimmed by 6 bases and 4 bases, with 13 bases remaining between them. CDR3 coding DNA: TGCGCCAGCACCAATGTAGGGGGTAATGAAAAACTGTTTTTT. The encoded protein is CASTNVGGNEKLFF.

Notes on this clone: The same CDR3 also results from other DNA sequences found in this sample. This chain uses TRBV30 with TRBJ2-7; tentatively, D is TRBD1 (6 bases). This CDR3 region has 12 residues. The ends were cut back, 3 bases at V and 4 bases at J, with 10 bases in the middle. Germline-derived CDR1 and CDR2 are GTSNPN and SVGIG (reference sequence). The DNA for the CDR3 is TGTGCCTGGAGCGTACAGGGATACGAGCAGTACTTC. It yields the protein CAWSVQGYEQYF.

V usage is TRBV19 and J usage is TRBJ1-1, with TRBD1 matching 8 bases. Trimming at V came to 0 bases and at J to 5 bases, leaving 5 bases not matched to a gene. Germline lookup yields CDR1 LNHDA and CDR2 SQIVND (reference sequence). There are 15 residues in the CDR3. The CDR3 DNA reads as TGTGCCAGTAGTATAGATTACAGGGGGGTGACTGAAGCTTTCTTT. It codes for CASSIDYRGVTEAFF.

The CDR3 region is CASSLTTNYGYTF. In nucleotides, the CDR3 is TGTGCCAGCAGTCTCACTACTAACTATGGCTACACCTTC. J is TRBJ1-2 and V is TRBV28; D not certain. Trimming removed 5 bases from V and 0 bases from J, with 7 bases in between. This CDR3 spans 13 amino acids. Germline V CDR1 and CDR2: MDHEN, SYDVKM.

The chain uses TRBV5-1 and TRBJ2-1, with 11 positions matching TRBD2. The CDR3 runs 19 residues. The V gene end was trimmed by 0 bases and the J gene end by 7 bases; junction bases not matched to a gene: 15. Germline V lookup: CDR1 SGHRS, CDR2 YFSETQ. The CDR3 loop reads CASSLVGQLLAGVGNEQFF. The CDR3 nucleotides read TGCGCCAGCAGCTTGGTTGGTCAGTTACTAGCGGGAGTTGGGAATGAGCAGTTCTTC.